The present TCR beta chain was sequenced within a study of cytomegalovirus exposure and HLA in healthy donors. General study results and limits: TCR beta V- and J-gene trimming, according to a later analysis, was linked to a missense DCLRE1C variant.

The CDR3 totals 16 residues. V lost 4 bases, J lost 7 bases, and 12 bases stayed unmatched. Germline V CDR1 and CDR2: SGDLS, YYNGEE. About this clone: Its antigen is unidentified.

Use of 60 Vbeta and 13 Jbeta primers characterized the PCR. Measured with immunoSEQ multiplex PCR; TCRdb has only the in-frame clones, and not every one. This table holds around 130,000 clones, 80% found once. Donors showed nominal health when sampled, although they likely had unrecorded immune exposures. This chain uses TRBV9 with TRBJ2-1; TRBD2 aligns across 9 bases. The sequenced material came from PBMCs. This sequence was found in a man under 40 in good health and CMV-seronegative. The CDR3 DNA reads as TGTGCCAGCAGCCCTCTTCCTAGCGGGGTTTTGAATGAGCAGTTCTTC. This sequence encodes CASSPLPSGVLNEQFF.